These 27 T cell receptor beta chains were sequenced from one sample in a study of beta chain features in type 1 diabetes (dated by TCRdb to 2017 to 2018). The library was produced with the immunoSEQ multiplex PCR assay. The entire amount of isolated RNA was reverse transcribed using the High Capacity cDNA Reverse Transcription Kit, so the sequenced TCRB transcripts were expressed ones. TCRdb mirrors the immuneACCESS table, restricted to in-frame sequences. Some clones are absent from its copies; in checked studies, under half trace to an unresolved V gene, and the reason for the others is unknown. Here the sample has 330,000 or so clones; roughly 12% occur a single time. 0.0095% to 0.013% of the sample rests with the top ten. What the authors observed across the whole study: A moderate but significant shortening of TCRB CDR3 length was observed in type 1 diabetes patients in all four CD4+ subsets.

These receptors have no known antigen. Sequenced sample: naive CD4+ T cells from blood. This specimen's cell subset or site label, per the study, means: true naive CD4+ T cells. All receptors derive from a woman younger than 30 with type 1 diabetes.

This clone was counted between two and nine times. This rearrangement joins TRBV29-1 to TRBJ1-1; no firm D call. The CDR3 contains 11 residues. Germline-derived CDR1 and CDR2 are SQVTM and ANQGSEA. V was cut by 7 bases and J by 1 base, with 7 bases left in between. The CDR3 spells CSGEGNTEAFF. In DNA form, the CDR3 reads TGCAGCGGGGAGGGGAACACTGAAGCTTTCTTT.

V usage is TRBV18 and J usage is TRBJ2-7; 7 bases are shared with TRBD1. The ends lost 8 bases at V and 1 base at J; junction bases unmatched: 8. Germline CDR1 KGHSH, CDR2 LQKENI. The CDR3 totals 14 residues. CDR3 DNA: TGTGCCAGCCGGGGACAGAGGGTTTCCTACGAGCAGTACTTC. As protein: CASRGQRVSYEQYF.

This clone was observed a handful of times. The V and J genes are TRBV6-5 and TRBJ2-2; perhaps TRBD2 as D (5 bases). Deletions cut 8 bases from V and 4 bases from J, with 14 bases between. This CDR3 spans 14 amino acids. Germline loops: CDR1 MNHEY, CDR2 SVGAGI. CDR3 nucleotide sequence: TGTGCCAGCCGAGTGGGCGGAGGCACCGGGGAGCTGTTTTTT. Translation: CASRVGGGTGELFF.

The chain recombines TRBV29-1 with TRBJ2-1; D perhaps matches TRBD2 (6 bases). V lost 7 bases and J 13 bases, leaving 20 bases between the germline ends. The V gene's germline CDR1 is SQVTM and CDR2 ANQGSEA. The CDR3 runs to 12 residues. The CDR3 DNA sequence: TGCAGCGCCCAACCCGGGGGACGGGGTCAGTTCTTC. Its protein product is CSAQPGGRGQFF.

The rearrangement links TRBV18 to TRBJ2-1, with D tentatively TRBD2 (5 bases). V lost 1 base and J 4 bases, leaving 11 bases between the germline ends. Per the germline V gene, CDR1 is KGHSH and CDR2 is LQKENI. The length of the CDR3 is 15 residues. CDR3 amino acids: CASSPLAGSYNEQFF. The CDR3 DNA is TGTGCCAGCTCACCACTGGCGGGTTCTTACAATGAGCAGTTCTTC.

As to this clone: This sample also contains other DNA sequences that code for the same CDR3. This rearrangement joins TRBV9 to TRBJ2-1; D is unclear. There are 16 residues in the CDR3. V gave up 0 bases and J gave up 0 bases, with 10 bases separating them. The germline V gene encodes CDR1 SGDLS and CDR2 YYNGEE. The CDR3 here is CASSVAGGSSYNEQFF. DNA for the CDR3: TGTGCCAGCAGCGTAGCTGGCGGAAGCTCCTACAATGAGCAGTTCTTC.

This clone was picked up a small number of times. The rearrangement uses TRBV9 and TRBJ1-4, with D perhaps TRBD1 (6 bases). With 0 bases removed from V and 8 bases from J, the gap between germline ends came to 14 bases. Germline CDR1 is SGDLS and CDR2 is YYNGEE. The CDR3 runs 15 residues. The CDR3 DNA is TGTGCCAGCAGCGTAGAGGGGGGGAGTCGCGAAAAACTGTTTTTT. Encoded protein: CASSVEGGSREKLFF.

The chain recombines TRBV27 with TRBJ1-6; D gene unclear. This CDR3 contains 14 residues. Trimming removed 6 bases at V and 2 bases at J, with 8 bases between. The germline V gene has CDR1 MNHEY and CDR2 SMNVEV (reference sequence). Here the CDR3 reads CASSLPAYNSPLHF. CDR3 bases: TGTGCCAGCAGCCTCCCAGCCTATAATTCACCCCTCCACTTT.

This clone came up a few times. V gene TRBV5-1 combines with J gene TRBJ1-5; a possible D gene is TRBD1 (6 bases). The CDR3 sequence is 15 residues long. V dropped 0 bases and J dropped 1 base, with 8 bases sitting between them. From germline, CDR1 is SGHRS and CDR2 YFSETQ. The CDR3 DNA is TGCGCCAGCAGCTTGGGGACAGTAAGCAATCAGCCCCAGCATTTT. Residues: CASSLGTVSNQPQHF.

The rearrangement joins TRBV9 to TRBJ2-5; TRBD2 matches at 7 bases. Losses at the gene ends were 3 bases for V and 4 bases for J; bases not matched to a gene: 6. The germline V gene encodes CDR1 SGDLS and CDR2 YYNGEE. The CDR3 covers 14 residues. The CDR3: CASSGSTGGETQYF. CDR3 bases: TGTGCCAGCAGCGGGTCGACGGGAGGAGAGACCCAGTACTTC. Together with reference TRBV9 and TRBJ2-5, the CDR3 gives the full variable domain: DSGVTQTPKHLITATGQRVTLRCSPRSGDLSVYWYQQSLDQGLQFLIQYYNGEERAKGNILERFSAQQFPDLHSELNLSSLELGDSALYFCASSGSTGGETQYFGPGTRLLVL.

A few counts support this clone. The chain is built from TRBV10-3 and TRBJ2-7; 8 bases fit TRBD2. Germline V gene data show CDR1 as ENHRY and CDR2 as SYGVKD. The CDR3 has 15 residues. Trimming removed 2 bases from V and 1 base from J; junction bases left unmatched: 4. For the CDR3, the DNA is TGTGCCATCAGTGAGACTAGCGGAGCATCCTACGAGCAGTACTTC. The encoded protein is CAISETSGASYEQYF.

The chain joins TRBV11-2 to TRBJ1-4; D remains unclear. The V end lost 2 bases, the J end lost 10 bases, and 8 bases lay between the germline ends. The CDR3 covers 12 residues. Germline CDR1 reads SGHAT; CDR2 reads FQNNGV. CDR3 nucleotides: TGTGCCAGCAGCTTATCTGCCGGAAAACTGTTTTTT. Its protein product is CASSLSAGKLFF.

V is TRBV7-2 and J is TRBJ2-1, with a weak D call TRBD1 (5 bases). V was trimmed by 2 bases and J by 6 bases, leaving 14 bases between them. Germline V gene data show CDR1 as SGHTA and CDR2 as FQGNSA. This CDR3 is built from 15 residues. The CDR3: CASSLIDRGINEQFF. DNA of the CDR3: TGTGCCAGCAGCTTAATTGACAGAGGTATCAATGAGCAGTTCTTC.

In its sample, this clone was seen a few times. This chain joins TRBV28 and TRBJ2-7, with a possible D match to TRBD1 (5 bases). Germline assignment: CDR1 MDHEN and CDR2 SYDVKM. Deletions cut 4 bases from V and 3 bases from J, with 25 bases between. The CDR3 has 18 amino acids. Here the CDR3 DNA reads TGTGCCAGCAGTTCAACTCTAGGGGCTAAACTAAAGCTCTACGAGCAGTACTTC. This translates into CASSSTLGAKLKLYEQYF.

This sequence joins TRBV30 and TRBJ2-3, with a possible D match to TRBD1 (6 bases). The CDR3 totals 16 residues. The germline V and J ends were trimmed by 0 bases and 1 base, with 14 bases remaining between them. Germline CDR1 GTSNPN, CDR2 SVGIG (reference sequence). CDR3: CAWSVRVGARTDTQYF. The CDR3 region has the DNA TGTGCCTGGAGTGTACGTGTGGGGGCCCGCACAGATACGCAGTATTTT.

The V call is TRBV7-2, the J call TRBJ2-7; the D gene is possibly TRBD2 (6 bases). Trimming removed 5 bases from V and 0 bases from J, with 11 bases in between. Germline V lookup: CDR1 SGHTA, CDR2 FQGNSA. This CDR3 spans 14 amino acids. The CDR3 DNA reads as TGTGCCAGCAGCCGGGACGGGAGCTCCTACGAGCAGTACTTC. Translated, it gives CASSRDGSSYEQYF.

This sequence joins TRBV29-1 and TRBJ2-2; 7 nucleotides align to TRBD1. Trimming took 3 bases from V and 4 from J; bases not matched to a gene: 5. This CDR3 spans 14 amino acids. In germline, CDR1 is SQVTM, CDR2 ANQGSEA. CDR3: CSVERTGSTGELFF. CDR3 coding DNA: TGCAGCGTTGAGAGGACAGGCTCCACCGGGGAGCTGTTTTTT.

The chain's CDR3 is CASSSGQKETQYF. CDR3 DNA: TGCGCCAGCAGCTCCGGACAGAAAGAGACCCAGTACTTC. This chain connects TRBV5-1 to TRBJ2-5; a weak D match, TRBD1 (6 bases). Germline V gene sequence: CDR1 SGHRS, CDR2 YFSETQ. Trimming left V 3 bases short and J 3 bases short, with 9 bases between. The CDR3 spans 13 residues.

There are a few counts of this clone. The gene calls are TRBV7-2 and TRBJ2-5, with D unclear. The V end was cut by 8 bases, the J end by 5 bases, with 15 bases between. The CDR3 runs to 13 residues. Germline CDR1 is SGHTA and CDR2 is FQGNSA. DNA of the CDR3: TGTGCCAGCGGCAGGCCCCTCAGGGAGACCCAGTACTTC. Translated: CASGRPLRETQYF.

This clone was found a few times. The gene calls are TRBV7-9 and TRBJ1-5; D unclear. Germline loops: CDR1 SEHNR, CDR2 FQNEAQ (reference sequence). With 1 base removed from V and 2 bases from J, the gap between germline ends came to 12 bases. The CDR3 length is 16 residues. The chain's CDR3 is CASSLGRGGGNQPQHF. CDR3 nucleotide sequence: TGTGCCAGCAGCTTAGGGCGGGGAGGAGGCAATCAGCCCCAGCATTTT. The variable domain in full, completed from reference TRBV7-9 and TRBJ1-5, reads DTGVSQNPRHKITKRGQNVTFRCDPISEHNRLYWYRQTLGQGPEFLTYFQNEAQLEKSRLLSDRFSAERPKGSFSTLEIQRTEQGDSAMYLCASSLGRGGGNQPQHFGDGTRLSIL.

The chain employs TRBV10-3 and TRBJ2-1; 7 positions match TRBD1. Germline V lookup: CDR1 ENHRY, CDR2 SYGVKD. With V trimmed by 4 bases and J by 9 bases, 9 bases remained unmatched. The CDR3 runs to 14 residues. In nucleotides, the CDR3 is TGTGCCATCAGTGGAACAGGGGCCCCCAGTGAGCAGTTCTTC. Translated, it gives CAISGTGAPSEQFF.

This chain uses TRBV29-1 with TRBJ1-1; D gene ambiguous. There are 11 residues in the CDR3. Deletions cut 4 bases from V and 4 bases from J, with 7 bases between. Germline V gene sequence: CDR1 SQVTM, CDR2 ANQGSEA. The CDR3 is CSVGGATEAFF. The CDR3 nucleotides are TGCAGCGTTGGGGGAGCCACTGAAGCTTTCTTT. Full variable domain (outside the CDR3, taken from reference TRBV29-1 and TRBJ1-1): SAVISQKPSRDICQRGTSLTIQCQVDSQVTMMFWYRQQPGQSLTLIATANQGSEATYESGFVIDKFPISRPNLTFSTLTVSNMSPEDSSIYLCSVGGATEAFFGQGTRLTVV.

The chain couples TRBV14 to TRBJ2-1; 8 bases agree with TRBD2. V gave up 5 bases and J gave up 7 bases; unmatched junction bases: 7. The CDR3 spans 14 residues. The V gene's germline CDR1 is SGHDN and CDR2 FVKESK. The CDR3 protein is CASSSGTSKNEQFF. The CDR3 bases are TGTGCCAGCAGCTCGGGGACTAGTAAGAATGAGCAGTTCTTC.

The V gene is TRBV15, the J gene TRBJ1-5, with D hard to call. V lost 0 bases and J lost 4, with 7 bases in between. Germline V lookup: CDR1 LNHNV, CDR2 YYDKDF (reference sequence). CDR3 size: 14 residues. The chain's CDR3 is CATSREPVNQPQHF. CDR3 nucleotide sequence: TGTGCCACCAGCAGAGAGCCAGTGAATCAGCCCCAGCATTTT.

This clone was seen only a few times. J is TRBJ2-1 and V is TRBV4-3, with TRBD2 matching 12 bases. Germline loops: CDR1 LGHNA, CDR2 YSLEER. J gave up 12 bases and V 0 bases, and 6 bases lay outside the gene matches. The CDR3 consists of 15 residues. The CDR3 region has the DNA TGCGCCAGCAGCCAAGACGTGGGACTAGCGGGCCGGCAGTTCTTC. It encodes CASSQDVGLAGRQFF.

To note about this clone: This specimen includes other DNA sequences encoding the same CDR3. The rearrangement uses TRBV18 and TRBJ2-5; D call uncertain. CDR1 is KGHSH, CDR2 LQKENI, per germline. Trimming cost V 3 bases and J 1 base, with 9 bases left between them. CDR3 size: 14 residues. CDR3 loop: CASSPPGSQETQYF. In nucleotides, the CDR3 is TGTGCCAGCTCACCCCCCGGGTCCCAAGAGACCCAGTACTTC.

This clone was seen only once. The chain joins TRBV5-1 to TRBJ2-2; the D gene is possibly TRBD2 (5 bases). The germline V and J ends were trimmed by 2 bases and 7 bases, with 12 bases remaining between them. The CDR3 consists of 14 residues. CDR1 is SGHRS, CDR2 YFSETQ, per germline. The CDR3 coding sequence is TGCGCCAGCAGCTTCACGGGGTTGGACGGGGAGCTGTTTTTT. It specifies CASSFTGLDGELFF.